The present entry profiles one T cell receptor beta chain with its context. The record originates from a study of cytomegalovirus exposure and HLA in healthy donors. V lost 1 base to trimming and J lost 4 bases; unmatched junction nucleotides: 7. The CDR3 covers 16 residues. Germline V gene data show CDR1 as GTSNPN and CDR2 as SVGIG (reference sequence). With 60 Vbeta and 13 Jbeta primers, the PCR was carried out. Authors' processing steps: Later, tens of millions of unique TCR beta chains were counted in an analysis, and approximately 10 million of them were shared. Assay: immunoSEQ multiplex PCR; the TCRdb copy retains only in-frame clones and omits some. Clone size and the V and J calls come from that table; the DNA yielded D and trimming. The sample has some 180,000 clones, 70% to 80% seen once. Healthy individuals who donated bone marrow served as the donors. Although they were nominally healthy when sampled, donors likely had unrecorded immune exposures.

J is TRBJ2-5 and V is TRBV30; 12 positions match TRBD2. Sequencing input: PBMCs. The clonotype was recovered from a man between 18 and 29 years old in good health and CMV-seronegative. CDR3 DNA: TGTGCCTGGAGTGGAATGACTAGCGGGAGAGCAGAGACCCAGTACTTC. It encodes CAWSGMTSGRAETQYF. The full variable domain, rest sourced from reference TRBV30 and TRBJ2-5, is SQTIHQWPATLVQPVGSPLSLECTVEGTSNPNLYWYRQAAGRGLQLLFYSVGIGQISSEVPQNLSASRPQDRQFILSSKKLLLSDSGFYLCAWSGMTSGRAETQYFGPGTRLLVL.